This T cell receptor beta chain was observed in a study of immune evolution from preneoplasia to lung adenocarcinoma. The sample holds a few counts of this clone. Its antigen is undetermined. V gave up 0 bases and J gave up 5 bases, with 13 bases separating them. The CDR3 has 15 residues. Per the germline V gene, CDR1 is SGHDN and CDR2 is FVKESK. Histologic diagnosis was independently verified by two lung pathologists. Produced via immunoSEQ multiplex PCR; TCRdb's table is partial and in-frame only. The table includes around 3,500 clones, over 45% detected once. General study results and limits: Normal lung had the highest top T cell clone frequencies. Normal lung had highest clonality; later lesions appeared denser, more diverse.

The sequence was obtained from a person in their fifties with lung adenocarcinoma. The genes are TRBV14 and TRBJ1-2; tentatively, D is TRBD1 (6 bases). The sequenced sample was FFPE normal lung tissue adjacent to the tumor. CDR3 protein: CASSQDLQGRYGYTF. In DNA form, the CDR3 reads TGTGCCAGCAGCCAAGATCTACAGGGAAGGTATGGCTACACCTTC. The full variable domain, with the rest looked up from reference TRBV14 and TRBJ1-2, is EAGVTQFPSHSVIEKGQTVTLRCDPISGHDNLYWYRRVMGKEIKFLLHFVKESKQDESGMPNNRFLAERTGGTYSTLKVQPAELEDSGVYFCASSQDLQGRYGYTFGSGTRLTVV.